These T cell receptor beta chains were read from a single sample in a study of molecular identifiers for immune sequencing clone quantification. Via MiXCR, TCRdb re-called the PCR reads, giving one row per CDR3 protein. The sample records tens of thousands of distinct CDR3 sequences, 15% to 20% being singletons. The sequencing sample was made of naive CD8+ T cells from blood, with Jurkat cell RNA spiked in. Every receptor here comes from a human donor in good health. Some libraries in this study had Jurkat cell RNA spiked in. CDR3s include the opening cysteine and the closing phenylalanine or tryptophan. D genes are given only for firm matches. Clone size is stated in some rows and not others, as once, few, many or a class when expanded.

TRBJ2-7	TRBV4-3	many	TRBD1	TGCGCCAGCAGCCAAGATCCAGCAGGGGGAATCGAGCAGTACTTC	CASSQDPAGGIEQYF
TRBJ1-1	TRBV7-9	many	NA	TGTGCCAGCAGGGGGGCATTGGGGACTGAAGCTTTCTTT	CASRGALGTEAFF
TRBJ2-5	TRBV27	NA	TRBD2	TGTGCCAGCAGGGAGATGACTAGCGGGGCACAAGAGACCCAGTACTTC	CASREMTSGAQETQYF
TRBJ2-3	TRBV10-3	NA	TRBD2	TGTGCCATCAGTGAGTCGACCGGGGTAGCGGGGAGCACAGATACGCAGTATTTT	CAISESTGVAGSTDTQYF
TRBJ1-4	TRBV4-3	many	NA	TGCGCCAGCAGCCAAGATTCGAGGACACATCCCGAAAAACTGTTTTTT	CASSQDSRTHPEKLFF
TRBJ2-1	TRBV19	many	TRBD2	TGTGCCAGTAGGATAGCGGGGAGCTCCTACAATGAGCAGTTCTTC	CASRIAGSSYNEQFF
TRBJ2-3	TRBV30	many	NA	TGTGCCTGGAGTGTAGGGACCATCGGAACAGATACGCAGTATTTT	CAWSVGTIGTDTQYF
TRBJ2-7	TRBV5-5	many	TRBD1	TGTGCCAGCAGCTCGATACCGGGACAGGTCTCCTACGAGCAGTACTTC	CASSSIPGQVSYEQYF
TRBJ2-3	TRBV28	many	TRBD2	TGTGCCAGCAACAGCGGGAGGGCCCCAGATACGCAGTATTTT	CASNSGRAPDTQYF
TRBJ1-1	TRBV7-9	many	NA	TGTGCCAGCAGCTCTACTAACAGGGTCGGTGAAGCTTTCTTT	CASSSTNRVGEAFF
TRBJ1-1	TRBV7-9	many	NA	TGTGCCAGCAGCAAAATTGGAGGGATACCGAACACTGAAGCTTTCTTT	CASSKIGGIPNTEAFF
TRBJ2-7	TRBV14	many	TRBD1	TGTGCCAGCAGCCAAGGGACAGGGGGTTACGAGCAGTACTTC	CASSQGTGGYEQYF
TRBJ1-1	TRBV7-8	many	NA	TGTGCCAGCAGCTTAGCAGGTTTGAACACTGAAGCTTTCTTT	CASSLAGLNTEAFF
TRBJ2-5	TRBV12-3/TRBV12-4	once	TRBD2	TGTGCCAGCAGTCACAGCGGGAGCGGTGAGACCCAGTACTTC	CASSHSGSGETQYF
TRBJ2-3	TRBV4-3	many	TRBD2	TGCGCCAGCAGCCAAGATCGGGCCGGGGGGGGCACAGATACGCAGTATTTT	CASSQDRAGGGTDTQYF
TRBJ2-4	TRBV20-1	many	NA	TGCAGTGCCAGAACAGGGTCCAAAAACATTCAGTACTTC	CSARTGSKNIQYF
TRBJ2-3	TRBV7-9	many	NA	TGTGCCAGCAGCTTAGAAACAGATACGCAGTATTTT	CASSLETDTQYF
TRBJ2-1	TRBV28	many	NA	TGTGCCAGCAGTTTAGCAGGACCCAGGAGCTCCTACAATGAGCAGTTCTTC	CASSLAGPRSSYNEQFF
TRBJ2-3	TRBV5-1	many	NA	TGCGCCAGCAGCTTCCCCGGGACCATCATTCGGGCAGATACGCAGTATTTT	CASSFPGTIIRADTQYF
TRBJ2-7	TRBV4-1	many	TRBD1	TGCGCCAGCAGCCAAGAGTACAGGGGGCTCAACGAGCAGTACTTC	CASSQEYRGLNEQYF
TRBJ2-1	TRBV7-9	NA	NA	TGTGCCAGCAGCTTAGCCAGCGGAGTCTGCAATGAGCAGTTCTTC	CASSLASGVCNEQFF
TRBJ1-1	TRBV27	many	TRBD1	TGTGCCAGCAGTTCCACAGGGGGTATGAACACTGAAGCTTTCTTT	CASSSTGGMNTEAFF
TRBJ1-5	TRBV30	many	NA	TGTGCCTGGAGTGTAGGCAGCAATCAGCCCCAGCATTTT	CAWSVGSNQPQHF
TRBJ2-3	TRBV2	many	NA	TGTGCCAGCAGTGGGTTCGCGGGGCCCGCAGATACGCAGTATTTT	CASSGFAGPADTQYF
TRBJ2-7	TRBV14	NA	NA	TGTGCCAGCAGCCAAGACGTCGGGACACGAGCCTACGAGCAGTACTTC	CASSQDVGTRAYEQYF
TRBJ2-1	TRBV7-9	many	NA	TGTGCCAGCAGCTTAGCCGTCAATGAGCAGTTCTTC	CASSLAVNEQFF
TRBJ2-7	TRBV30	many	NA	TGTGCCTGGAGTCTCTTGCAAGAGCAGTACTTC	CAWSLLQEQYF
TRBJ2-2	TRBV20-1	many	TRBD2	TGCAGTGCGCTAGCGGGAGAAGGAACCGGGGAGCTGTTTTTT	CSALAGEGTGELFF
TRBJ2-5	TRBV29-1	many	NA	TGCAGCGCTGAACCACCGTACCAAGAGACCCAGTACTTC	CSAEPPYQETQYF
TRBJ2-1	TRBV12-3/TRBV12-4	NA	NA	TGTGCCAGCAGTTCTCCCCCAGGGAGCTCCTACAATGAGCAGTTCTTC	CASSSPPGSSYNEQFF